The rows below give T cell receptor beta chains drawn from one sample of a study of T cells in Graves' hyperthyroidism and ophthalmopathy. Each CDR3 protein is one row after TCRdb ran MiXCR on the multiplex PCR reads. The sample includes around 620,000 distinct CDR3 sequences, 14% of them seen just once. The sample consisted of blood. The receptors derive from a woman under 30 with Graves' ophthalmopathy. Both conserved end residues are part of each CDR3. The order of the fields is CDR3 DNA, CDR3 protein, V gene, D gene, J gene, clone size. A D gene is named only where the DNA matches it firmly. Expanded clones are given a class, and other clones once, few, many or no size at all.

CDR3nt: TGTGCCAGCAGCCCCAAAGAGGCGTGGGTGTCGACTGAAGCTTTCTTT
CDR3aa: CASSPKEAWVSTEAFF
v_gene: TRBV3-1
d_gene: NA
j_gene: TRBJ1-1
abundance: many

CDR3nt: TGTGCCAGCACTGCCGGGGACTACAGCTCCTACGAGCAGTACTTC
CDR3aa: CASTAGDYSSYEQYF
v_gene: TRBV6-1
d_gene: TRBD2
j_gene: TRBJ2-7
abundance: many

CDR3nt: TGTGCCAGCAGTTTAAGGCCAGGCACTGAAGCTTTCTTT
CDR3aa: CASSLRPGTEAFF
v_gene: TRBV27
d_gene: NA
j_gene: TRBJ1-1
abundance: many

CDR3nt: TGTGCCAGCAGTTTTAGCAGGGATCCCCAAGAGACCCAGTACTTC
CDR3aa: CASSFSRDPQETQYF
v_gene: TRBV27
d_gene: NA
j_gene: TRBJ2-5
abundance: many

CDR3nt: TGCAGTGCCACAGCCCCGGTACTAGCGGGAGAGCTCCTATACGAGCAGTACTTC
CDR3aa: CSATAPVLAGELLYEQYF
v_gene: TRBV20-1
d_gene: TRBD2
j_gene: TRBJ2-7
abundance: many

CDR3nt: TGTGCCAGCAGCCTTGCTCGGACAGGGGGCGTCTATGAGCAGTTCTTC
CDR3aa: CASSLARTGGVYEQFF
v_gene: TRBV5-6
d_gene: TRBD1
j_gene: TRBJ2-1
abundance: NA

CDR3nt: TGTGCCAGTAGTATAGGGTCCTACGAGCAGTACTTC
CDR3aa: CASSIGSYEQYF
v_gene: TRBV19
d_gene: NA
j_gene: TRBJ2-7
abundance: few

CDR3nt: TGTGCCAGCAGCCAAGACGCTAGCGGGAGGGCCGGGGGTGAGCAGTTCTTC
CDR3aa: CASSQDASGRAGGEQFF
v_gene: TRBV3-1
d_gene: TRBD2
j_gene: TRBJ2-1
abundance: many

CDR3nt: TGTGCCAGTAGTATGTCCTTGAGGGACAGACCTCTTGATGGCTACACCTTC
CDR3aa: CASSMSLRDRPLDGYTF
v_gene: TRBV19
d_gene: TRBD1
j_gene: TRBJ1-2
abundance: many

CDR3nt: TGTGCCGCTGAACCGGGACACCAAGAGACCCAGTACTTC
CDR3aa: CAAEPGHQETQYF
v_gene: TRBV30
d_gene: NA
j_gene: TRBJ2-5
abundance: NA

CDR3nt: TGTGCCAGCACGGGGGCACCCTTCCCCAACTCCTACAATGAGCAGTTCTTC
CDR3aa: CASTGAPFPNSYNEQFF
v_gene: TRBV27
d_gene: NA
j_gene: TRBJ2-1
abundance: NA

CDR3nt: TGCGCCAGCAGCTTGGCCCTGGACAGGGGCTACACCTTC
CDR3aa: CASSLALDRGYTF
v_gene: TRBV5-1
d_gene: TRBD1
j_gene: TRBJ1-2
abundance: few

CDR3nt: TGTGCCAGCAGCTTGGCGACGGCCCACTATGGCTACACCTTC
CDR3aa: CASSLATAHYGYTF
v_gene: TRBV5-8
d_gene: NA
j_gene: TRBJ1-2
abundance: many

CDR3nt: TGTGCCAGCAGTCGGGGGGGGGCCAGCTACAATGAGCAGTTCTTC
CDR3aa: CASSRGGASYNEQFF
v_gene: TRBV12-3/TRBV12-4
d_gene: TRBD2
j_gene: TRBJ2-1
abundance: many

CDR3nt: TGTGCCAGCAGCGTACTAGCGGACGCCTCCTACGAGCAGTACTTC
CDR3aa: CASSVLADASYEQYF
v_gene: TRBV9
d_gene: TRBD2
j_gene: TRBJ2-7
abundance: NA

CDR3nt: TGTGCCAGCAATCGGGGTGGGAACTACGAGCAGTACTTC
CDR3aa: CASNRGGNYEQYF
v_gene: TRBV6-1
d_gene: NA
j_gene: TRBJ2-7
abundance: many

CDR3nt: TGTGCCAGCAGCTGGACCCCGGGACAGGGGTTCTATGGCTACACCTTC
CDR3aa: CASSWTPGQGFYGYTF
v_gene: TRBV11-1
d_gene: TRBD1
j_gene: TRBJ1-2
abundance: many

CDR3nt: TGTGCCAGCAGTACTGGGACTAGCGGGACCTACAATGAGCAGTTCTTC
CDR3aa: CASSTGTSGTYNEQFF
v_gene: TRBV6-1
d_gene: TRBD2
j_gene: TRBJ2-1
abundance: NA

CDR3nt: TGTGCCGCACACGGCCCGGGGCAAGAGACCCAGTACTTC
CDR3aa: CAAHGPGQETQYF
v_gene: TRBV6-1
d_gene: NA
j_gene: TRBJ2-5
abundance: many

CDR3nt: TGCAGTGCTTATGACCGAGGGTGGGCAGAGACCCAGTACTTC
CDR3aa: CSAYDRGWAETQYF
v_gene: TRBV20-1
d_gene: NA
j_gene: TRBJ2-5
abundance: many

CDR3nt: TGTGCCAGCAGCTGGGATAGGGCCGCATCCTACGAGCAGTACTTC
CDR3aa: CASSWDRAASYEQYF
v_gene: TRBV28
d_gene: NA
j_gene: TRBJ2-7
abundance: many

CDR3nt: TGCAGCAGACTAGGATCCTACGAGCAGTACTTC
CDR3aa: CSRLGSYEQYF
v_gene: TRBV20-1
d_gene: NA
j_gene: TRBJ2-7
abundance: few

CDR3nt: TGCAGCGTTGTAGCGGGAGGCCACAATGAGCAGTTCTTC
CDR3aa: CSVVAGGHNEQFF
v_gene: TRBV29-1
d_gene: TRBD2
j_gene: TRBJ2-1
abundance: few

CDR3nt: TGTGCCAGCAGCTATGATAGGGGACAGGGCAATCAGCCCCAGCATTTT
CDR3aa: CASSYDRGQGNQPQHF
v_gene: TRBV2
d_gene: TRBD1
j_gene: TRBJ1-5
abundance: NA

CDR3nt: TGTGCCAGCAGCGCTAGGTTCGTTGGGGACAGGGACCAAGAGACCCAGTACTTC
CDR3aa: CASSARFVGDRDQETQYF
v_gene: TRBV2
d_gene: TRBD1
j_gene: TRBJ2-5
abundance: many

CDR3nt: TGTGCCAGCAGTTACGAAAAAGTGGGCCGACAGGCCTCAAGAGAGACCCAGTACTTC
CDR3aa: CASSYEKVGRQASRETQYF
v_gene: TRBV6-2/TRBV6-3
d_gene: NA
j_gene: TRBJ2-5
abundance: few

CDR3nt: TGCAGTGCGACTGGGACAAATAGCAATCAGCCCCAGCATTTT
CDR3aa: CSATGTNSNQPQHF
v_gene: TRBV20-1
d_gene: NA
j_gene: TRBJ1-5
abundance: many

CDR3nt: TGCAGCGTTGGACAGATGAACACTGAAGCTTTCTTT
CDR3aa: CSVGQMNTEAFF
v_gene: TRBV29-1
d_gene: NA
j_gene: TRBJ1-1
abundance: many

CDR3nt: TGCAGCGTCCAGACAGGGAACTATGGCTACACCTTC
CDR3aa: CSVQTGNYGYTF
v_gene: TRBV29-1
d_gene: TRBD1
j_gene: TRBJ1-2
abundance: many

CDR3nt: TGTGCTAGCAGCCCGAGAGGGGGCTTAGGAACTAATGAAAAACTGTTTTTT
CDR3aa: CASSPRGGLGTNEKLFF
v_gene: TRBV7-7
d_gene: TRBD1
j_gene: TRBJ1-4
abundance: few

CDR3nt: TGCAGTGCTAGGGCAACTAGCGGGAGGGCCAATGAGCAGTTCTTC
CDR3aa: CSARATSGRANEQFF
v_gene: TRBV20-1
d_gene: TRBD2
j_gene: TRBJ2-1
abundance: many

CDR3nt: TGTGCCTGGAGTCCGGAGGCACAGACGTATGGCTACACCTTC
CDR3aa: CAWSPEAQTYGYTF
v_gene: TRBV30
d_gene: NA
j_gene: TRBJ1-2
abundance: NA

CDR3nt: TGTGCCAGCAGTTTGAGGTTGAGCACAGATACGCAGTATTTT
CDR3aa: CASSLRLSTDTQYF
v_gene: TRBV12-3/TRBV12-4
d_gene: NA
j_gene: TRBJ2-3
abundance: many

CDR3nt: TGTGCCAGCAGTGGGGAAGGGTTTGGCTACACCTTC
CDR3aa: CASSGEGFGYTF
v_gene: TRBV6-1
d_gene: NA
j_gene: TRBJ1-2
abundance: few

CDR3nt: TGCGCCAGCAGCCAAGGGCCCCCAGGGGATAATTCACCCCTCCACTTT
CDR3aa: CASSQGPPGDNSPLHF
v_gene: TRBV4-3
d_gene: NA
j_gene: TRBJ1-6
abundance: NA